These 6 T cell receptor beta chains were sequenced from one sample in a study of cytomegalovirus exposure and HLA in healthy donors. The PCR made use of 60 Vbeta and 13 Jbeta primers. The data were produced by immunoSEQ multiplex PCR, yet TCRdb's version contains in-frame clones alone and is incomplete. The ten most abundant clones cover 0.65% to 0.75% of a sample with 200,000 or so clones. Sequencing was done on a sample of PBMCs. Receptors were obtained from a boy aged 5-17 years in good health and CMV-seronegative.

The chain recombines TRBV5-1 with TRBJ1-2; D is ambiguous. Germline loops: CDR1 SGHRS, CDR2 YFSETQ. Trimming removed 3 bases from V and 3 bases from J, with 9 bases in between. The CDR3 is made up of 13 amino acids. The CDR3 sequence is CASSSTADYGYTF. CDR3 nucleotides: TGCGCCAGCAGCTCCACAGCGGACTATGGCTACACCTTC.

V usage is TRBV29-1 and J usage is TRBJ2-5; the match to TRBD1 covers 7 bases. Germline V gene sequence: CDR1 SQVTM, CDR2 ANQGSEA. The junction had 4 bases not matched to a gene; V was cut back by 4 bases and J by 2 bases. The CDR3 extends over 13 amino acids. The CDR3 DNA is TGCAGCGTTGGGGACAGTAAACAAGAGACCCAGTACTTC. Amino acids: CSVGDSKQETQYF.

V and J are TRBV28 and TRBJ1-6; TRBD1 aligns across 7 bases. V was clipped by 10 bases and J by 7 bases; unmatched bases: 4. This CDR3 region has 12 residues. From germline, CDR1 is MDHEN and CDR2 SYDVKM. The CDR3 nucleotides are TGTGCCACATGGGACAGCAATTCACCCCTCCACTTT. Its protein product is CATWDSNSPLHF.

In DNA form, the CDR3 reads TGTGCCTGGAGTGCGGACAGGGGATTTTACGAGCAGTACTTC. Translation: CAWSADRGFYEQYF. The chain carries TRBV30 and TRBJ2-7; TRBD1 matches at 9 bases. After removal of 1 base from V and 4 bases from J, the junction contained 5 bases not matched to a gene. Per germline, CDR1 GTSNPN and CDR2 SVGIG (reference sequence). This CDR3 has 14 residues.

The DNA for the CDR3 is TGTGCCAGCAGCTCCATATCAGGGCGGAGGGGCTACGAGCAGTACTTC. Residues: CASSSISGRRGYEQYF. This sequence joins TRBV11-2 and TRBJ2-7; D possibly corresponds to TRBD2 (6 bases). The CDR3 consists of 16 residues. The germline V and J ends were trimmed by 4 bases and 3 bases, with 19 bases remaining between them. The germline V gene encodes CDR1 SGHAT and CDR2 FQNNGV.

This chain links TRBV13 with TRBJ2-5; D is undetermined. The V and J ends lost 5 bases and 1 base respectively, with 5 bases between them. This CDR3 spans 12 amino acids. CDR1 and CDR2 (germline): PRHDT, FYEKMQ (reference sequence). CDR3 in amino acids: CASSKLQETQYF. CDR3 nucleotides: TGTGCCAGCAGCAAACTCCAAGAGACCCAGTACTTC.